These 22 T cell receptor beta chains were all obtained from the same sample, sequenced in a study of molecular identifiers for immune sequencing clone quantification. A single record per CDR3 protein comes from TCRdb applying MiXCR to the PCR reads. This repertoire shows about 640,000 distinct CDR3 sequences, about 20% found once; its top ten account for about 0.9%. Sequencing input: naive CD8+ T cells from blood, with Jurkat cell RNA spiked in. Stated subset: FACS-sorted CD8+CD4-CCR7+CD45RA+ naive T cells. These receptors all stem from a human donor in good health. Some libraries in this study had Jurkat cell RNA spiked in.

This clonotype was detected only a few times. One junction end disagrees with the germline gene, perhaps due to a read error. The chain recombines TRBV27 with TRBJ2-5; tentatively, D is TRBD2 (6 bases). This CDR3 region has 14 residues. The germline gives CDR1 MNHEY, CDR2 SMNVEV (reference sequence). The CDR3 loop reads CASSAGLGGETQHF. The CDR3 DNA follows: TGTGCCAGCAGTGCGGGACTGGGCGGGGAGACCCAGCACTTC.

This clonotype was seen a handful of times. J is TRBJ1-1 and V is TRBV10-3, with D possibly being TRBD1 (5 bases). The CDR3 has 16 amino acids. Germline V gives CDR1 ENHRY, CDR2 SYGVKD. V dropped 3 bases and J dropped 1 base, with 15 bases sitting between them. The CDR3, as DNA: TGTGCCATCAGTGATTCGGGGAGACAGACGAACACTGAAGCTTTCTTT. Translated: CAISDSGRQTNTEAFF.

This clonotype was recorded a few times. Written as DNA, the CDR3 is TGTGCCAGCAGTTTATTTGCTACAGGGTATGGCTACACCTTC. Residues: CASSLFATGYGYTF. The chain is built from TRBV12-3 or TRBV12-4 and TRBJ1-2, with a tentative D call TRBD1 (6 bases). Between the trimmed V and J ends, which lost 2 bases and 5 bases, there was a span of 12 bases. The CDR3 is 14 residues long.

The CDR3 DNA follows: TGCAGTGCCCGCGACGGGACAGCCACCACAGATACGCAGTATTTT. Encoded protein: CSARDGTATTDTQYF. V and J are TRBV20-1 and TRBJ2-3; 7 nucleotides line up with TRBD1. The CDR3 has 15 residues. The germline V gene encodes CDR1 DFQATT and CDR2 SNEGSKA (reference sequence). V gave up 6 bases and J gave up 2 bases; unmatched junction bases: 11.

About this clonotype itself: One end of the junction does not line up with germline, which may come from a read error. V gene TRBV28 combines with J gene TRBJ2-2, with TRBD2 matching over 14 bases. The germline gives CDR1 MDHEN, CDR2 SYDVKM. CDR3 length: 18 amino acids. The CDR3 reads CASSPSGTSGSGTGELFF. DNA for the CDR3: TGTGCCAGCAGTCCATCCGGGACTAGCGGGAGCGGCACCGGAGAGCTGTTTTTT.

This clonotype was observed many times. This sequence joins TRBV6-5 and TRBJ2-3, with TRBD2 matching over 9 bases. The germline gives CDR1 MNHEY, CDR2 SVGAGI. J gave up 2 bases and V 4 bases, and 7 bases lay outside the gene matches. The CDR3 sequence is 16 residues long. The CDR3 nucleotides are TGTGCCAGCAGTTGGACATTAGCGGGAGCCACAGATACGCAGTATTTT. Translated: CASSWTLAGATDTQYF.

CDR3 DNA sequence: TGTGCCAGCAGCTTGGGGGTAGATGAAAAACTGTTTTTT. It codes for CASSLGVDEKLFF. The chain carries TRBV5-6 and TRBJ1-4; D remains unclear. V was trimmed by 0 bases and J by 6 bases, leaving 6 bases between them. The CDR3 totals 13 residues. The germline V gene has CDR1 SGHDT and CDR2 YYEEEE.

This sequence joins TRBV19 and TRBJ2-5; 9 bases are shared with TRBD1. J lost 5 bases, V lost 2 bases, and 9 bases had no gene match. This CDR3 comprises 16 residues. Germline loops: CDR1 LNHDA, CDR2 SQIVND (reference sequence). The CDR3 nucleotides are TGTGCCAGTAGTATACGGACAGGGGCTTTGGGGGAGACCCAGTACTTC. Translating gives CASSIRTGALGETQYF. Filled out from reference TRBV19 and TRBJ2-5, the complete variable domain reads DGGITQSPKYLFRKEGQNVTLSCEQNLNHDAMYWYRQDPGQGLRLIYYSQIVNDFQKGDIAEGYSVSREKKESFPLTVTSAQKNPTAFYLCASSIRTGALGETQYFGPGTRLLVL.

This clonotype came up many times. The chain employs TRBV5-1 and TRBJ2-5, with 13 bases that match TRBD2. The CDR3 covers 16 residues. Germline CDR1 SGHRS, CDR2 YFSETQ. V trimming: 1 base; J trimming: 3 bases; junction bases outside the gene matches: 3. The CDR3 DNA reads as TGCGCCAGCAGCTTGTTGGGACTAGCGGGAAAAGAGACCCAGTACTTC. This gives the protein CASSLLGLAGKETQYF.

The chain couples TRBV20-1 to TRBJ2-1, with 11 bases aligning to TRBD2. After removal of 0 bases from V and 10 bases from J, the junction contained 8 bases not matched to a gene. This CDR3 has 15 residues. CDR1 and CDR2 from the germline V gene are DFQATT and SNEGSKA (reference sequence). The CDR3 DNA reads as TGCAGTGCTAGAGATAGGATAGCGGGAGGGCGGGAGCAGTTCTTC. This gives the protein CSARDRIAGGREQFF.

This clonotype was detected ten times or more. CDR3 nucleotide sequence: TGCGCCAGCAGCGAGGACAGGGGCTCTCGAGAAAAACTGTTTTTT. It specifies CASSEDRGSREKLFF. The chain is built from TRBV4-3 and TRBJ1-4; TRBD1 matches 9 bases. The CDR3 loop spans 15 amino acids. Germline V gene lookup returns CDR1 LGHNA and CDR2 YSLEER. Unmatched junction bases numbered 9, after V lost 5 bases and J lost 8 bases.

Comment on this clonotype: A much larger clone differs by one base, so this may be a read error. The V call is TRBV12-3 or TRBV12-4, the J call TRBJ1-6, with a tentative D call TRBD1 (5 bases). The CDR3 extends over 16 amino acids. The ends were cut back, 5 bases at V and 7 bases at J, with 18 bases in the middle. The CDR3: CASSPGTPAGNSPLHF. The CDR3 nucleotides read TGTGCCAGCAGTCCTGGGACCCCCGCAGGGAATTCACCCCTCCACTTT.

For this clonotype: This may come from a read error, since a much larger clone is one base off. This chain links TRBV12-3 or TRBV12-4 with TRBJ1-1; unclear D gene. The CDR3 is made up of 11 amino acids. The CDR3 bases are TGTGCCAGCAGTATGGGGTCTGAAGCTTCCTTT. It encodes CASSMGSEASF.

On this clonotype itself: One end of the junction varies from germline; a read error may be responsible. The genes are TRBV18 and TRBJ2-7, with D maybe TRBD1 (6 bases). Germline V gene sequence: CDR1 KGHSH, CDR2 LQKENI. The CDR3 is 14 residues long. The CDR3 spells CANSPPHRVYEQYF. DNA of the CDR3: TGTGCCAACTCACCACCTCACAGGGTATACGAGCAGTACTTC.

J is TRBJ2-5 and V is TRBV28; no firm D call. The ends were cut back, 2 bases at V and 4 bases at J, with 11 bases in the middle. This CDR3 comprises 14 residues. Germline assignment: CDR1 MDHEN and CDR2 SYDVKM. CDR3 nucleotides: TGTGCCAGCAGTTTAAGGGCGCTGGGAGAGACCCAGTACTTC. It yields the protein CASSLRALGETQYF.

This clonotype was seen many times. The CDR3 sequence is CASSLEGLGTGELFF. The CDR3 region has the DNA TGTGCCAGCAGCTTGGAGGGGCTTGGCACCGGGGAGCTGTTTTTT. The chain carries TRBV5-4 and TRBJ2-2, with D tentatively TRBD1 (5 bases). Trimming pared 0 bases from V and 4 bases from J, leaving 10 bases between. The germline V gene has CDR1 SGHNT and CDR2 YYREEE (reference sequence). The CDR3 spans 15 residues.

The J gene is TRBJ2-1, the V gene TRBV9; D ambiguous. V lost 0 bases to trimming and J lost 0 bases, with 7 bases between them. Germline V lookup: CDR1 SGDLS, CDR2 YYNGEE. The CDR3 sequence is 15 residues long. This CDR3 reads CASSVVENSYNEQFF. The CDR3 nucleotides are TGTGCCAGCAGCGTAGTGGAAAACTCCTACAATGAGCAGTTCTTC.

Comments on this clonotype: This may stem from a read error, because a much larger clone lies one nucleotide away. The CDR3 DNA reads as TGCAGTGCAGTGCAGCCGGGACAGGACACTGAAGCTTTCTTT. It translates to CSAVQPGQDTEAFF. V and J are TRBV20-1 and TRBJ1-1; 8 bases line up with TRBD1. CDR1 is DFQATT and CDR2 is SNEGSKA in the germline V gene (reference sequence). J was trimmed by 3 bases and V by 6 bases; bases with no gene match: 9. The length of the CDR3 is 14 residues.

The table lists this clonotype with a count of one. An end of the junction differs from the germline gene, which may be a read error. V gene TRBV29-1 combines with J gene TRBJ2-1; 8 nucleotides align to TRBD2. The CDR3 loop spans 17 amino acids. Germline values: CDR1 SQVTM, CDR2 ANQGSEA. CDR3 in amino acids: CSVEDPTSGDSYNEQSF. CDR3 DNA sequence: TGCAGCGTTGAGGACCCCACTAGCGGCGACTCCTACAATGAGCAGTCCTTC.

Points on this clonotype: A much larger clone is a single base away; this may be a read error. CDR3 loop: CAGSEGTPPQYF. The CDR3 nucleotides read TGTGCCGGCAGTGAAGGAACGCCGCCCCAGTACTTC. The chain joins TRBV2 to TRBJ2-4; D not certain. CDR3 size: 12 residues. Germline loops: CDR1 SNHLY, CDR2 FYNNEI. Combining the CDR3 with reference TRBV2 and TRBJ2-4 gives the whole variable domain EPEVTQTPSHQVTQMGQEVILRCVPISNHLYFYWYRQILGQKVEFLVSFYNNEISEKSEIFDDQFSVERPDGSNFTLKIRSTKLEDSAMYFCAGSEGTPPQYFGAGTRLSVL.

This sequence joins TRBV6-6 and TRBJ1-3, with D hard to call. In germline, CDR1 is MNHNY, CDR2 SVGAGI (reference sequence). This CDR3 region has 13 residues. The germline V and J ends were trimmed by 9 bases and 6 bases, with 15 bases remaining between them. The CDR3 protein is CASVDGLLNTIYF. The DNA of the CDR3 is TGTGCCAGTGTTGATGGGCTGTTAAACACCATATATTTT.

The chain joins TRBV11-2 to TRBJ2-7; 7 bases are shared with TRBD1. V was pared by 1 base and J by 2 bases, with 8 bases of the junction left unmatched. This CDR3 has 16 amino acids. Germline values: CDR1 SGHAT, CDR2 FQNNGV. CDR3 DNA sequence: TGTGCCAGCAGCTTAGTGTCCCGGGACAGTACCTACGAGCAGTACTTC. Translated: CASSLVSRDSTYEQYF.